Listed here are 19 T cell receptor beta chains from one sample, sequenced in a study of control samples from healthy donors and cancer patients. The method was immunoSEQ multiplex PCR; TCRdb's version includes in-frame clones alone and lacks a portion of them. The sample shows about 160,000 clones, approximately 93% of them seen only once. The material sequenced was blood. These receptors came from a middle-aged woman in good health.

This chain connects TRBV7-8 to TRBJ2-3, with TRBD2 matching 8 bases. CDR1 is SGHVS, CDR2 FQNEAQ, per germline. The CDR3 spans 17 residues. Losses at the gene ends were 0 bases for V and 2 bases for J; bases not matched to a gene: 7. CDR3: CASSLASGGGFTDTQYF. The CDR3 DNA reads TGTGCCAGCAGCTTAGCCTCAGGCGGGGGGTTCACAGATACGCAGTATTTT.

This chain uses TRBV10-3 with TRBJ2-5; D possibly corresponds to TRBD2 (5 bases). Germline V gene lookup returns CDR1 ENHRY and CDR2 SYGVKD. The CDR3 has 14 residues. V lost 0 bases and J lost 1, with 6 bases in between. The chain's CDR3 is CAISESDFQETQYF. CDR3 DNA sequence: TGTGCCATCAGTGAGTCGGACTTCCAAGAGACCCAGTACTTC.

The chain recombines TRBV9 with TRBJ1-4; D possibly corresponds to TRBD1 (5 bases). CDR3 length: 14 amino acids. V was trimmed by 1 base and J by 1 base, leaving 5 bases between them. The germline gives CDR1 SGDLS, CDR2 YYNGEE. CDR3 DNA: TGTGCCAGCAGCGTACAGGGAACTAATGAAAAACTGTTTTTT. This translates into CASSVQGTNEKLFF.

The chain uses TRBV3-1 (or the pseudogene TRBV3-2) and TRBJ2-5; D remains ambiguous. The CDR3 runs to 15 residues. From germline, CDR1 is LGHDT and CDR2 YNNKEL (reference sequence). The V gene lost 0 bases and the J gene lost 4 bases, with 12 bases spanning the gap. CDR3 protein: CASSQDIARGETQYF. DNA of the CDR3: TGTGCCAGCAGCCAAGATATCGCACGCGGAGAGACCCAGTACTTC.

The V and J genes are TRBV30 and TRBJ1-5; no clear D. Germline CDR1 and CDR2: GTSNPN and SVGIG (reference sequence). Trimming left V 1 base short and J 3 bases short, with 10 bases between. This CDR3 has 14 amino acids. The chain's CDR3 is CAWSGPGDNQPQHF. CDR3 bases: TGTGCCTGGAGTGGTCCGGGAGACAATCAGCCCCAGCATTTT. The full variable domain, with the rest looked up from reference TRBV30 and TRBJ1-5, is SQTIHQWPATLVQPVGSPLSLECTVEGTSNPNLYWYRQAAGRGLQLLFYSVGIGQISSEVPQNLSASRPQDRQFILSSKKLLLSDSGFYLCAWSGPGDNQPQHFGDGTRLSIL.

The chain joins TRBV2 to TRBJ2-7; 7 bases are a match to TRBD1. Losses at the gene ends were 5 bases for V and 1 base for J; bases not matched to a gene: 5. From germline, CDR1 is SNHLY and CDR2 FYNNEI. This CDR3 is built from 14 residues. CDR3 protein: CASSQMGQSYEQYF. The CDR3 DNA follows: TGTGCCAGCAGTCAGATGGGACAGTCCTACGAGCAGTACTTC.

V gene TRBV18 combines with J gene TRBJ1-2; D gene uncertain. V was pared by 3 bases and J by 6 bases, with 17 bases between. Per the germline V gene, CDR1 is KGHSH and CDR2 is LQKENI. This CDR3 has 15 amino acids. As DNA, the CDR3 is TGTGCCAGCTCACCCCGAGACCGAAACTTGGATGGCTACACCTTC. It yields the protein CASSPRDRNLDGYTF.

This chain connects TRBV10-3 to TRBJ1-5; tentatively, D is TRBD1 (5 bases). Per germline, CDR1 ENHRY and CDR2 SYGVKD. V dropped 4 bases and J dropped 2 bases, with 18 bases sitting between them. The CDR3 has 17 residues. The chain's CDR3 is CAISAEIRVGGNQPQHF. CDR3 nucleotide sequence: TGTGCCATCAGTGCTGAAATCAGGGTTGGGGGCAATCAGCCCCAGCATTTT.

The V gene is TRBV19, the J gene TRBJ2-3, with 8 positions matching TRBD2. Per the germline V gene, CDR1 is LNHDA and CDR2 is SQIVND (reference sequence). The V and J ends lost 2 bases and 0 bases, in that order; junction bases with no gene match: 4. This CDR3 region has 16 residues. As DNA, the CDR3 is TGTGCCAGTAGTATACCCTTAGCGGGAAGCACAGATACGCAGTATTTT. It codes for CASSIPLAGSTDTQYF.

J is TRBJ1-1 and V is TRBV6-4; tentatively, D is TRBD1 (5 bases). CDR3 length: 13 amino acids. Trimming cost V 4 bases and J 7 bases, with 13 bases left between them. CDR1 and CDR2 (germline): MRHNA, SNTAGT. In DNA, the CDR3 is TGTGCCAGCAGTGCAAACCGGGACGGTGAAGCTTTCTTT. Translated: CASSANRDGEAFF.

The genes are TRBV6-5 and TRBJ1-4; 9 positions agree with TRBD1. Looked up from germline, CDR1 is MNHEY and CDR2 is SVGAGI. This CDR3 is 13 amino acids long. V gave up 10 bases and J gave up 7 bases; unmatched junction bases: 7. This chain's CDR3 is CATATGGFEKLFF. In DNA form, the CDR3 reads TGTGCCACCGCGACAGGGGGTTTTGAAAAACTGTTTTTT.

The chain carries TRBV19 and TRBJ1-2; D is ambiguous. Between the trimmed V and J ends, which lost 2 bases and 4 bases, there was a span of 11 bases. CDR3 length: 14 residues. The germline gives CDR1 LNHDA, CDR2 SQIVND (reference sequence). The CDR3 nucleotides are TGTGCCAGTAGTATATCACAGAATACCTATGGCTACACCTTC. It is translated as CASSISQNTYGYTF.

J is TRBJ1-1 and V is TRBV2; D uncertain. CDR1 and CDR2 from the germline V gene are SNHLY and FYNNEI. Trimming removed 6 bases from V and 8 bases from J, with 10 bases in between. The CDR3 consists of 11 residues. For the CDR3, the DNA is TGTGCCAGCAGACAACCGGGGGAAGCTTTCTTT. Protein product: CASRQPGEAFF.

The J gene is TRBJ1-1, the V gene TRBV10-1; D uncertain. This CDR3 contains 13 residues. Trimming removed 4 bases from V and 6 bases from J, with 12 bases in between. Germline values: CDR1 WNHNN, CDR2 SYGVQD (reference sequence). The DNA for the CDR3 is TGCGCCAGCAGTGTGGGGAGAAGCGCTGAAGCTTTCTTT. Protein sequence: CASSVGRSAEAFF.

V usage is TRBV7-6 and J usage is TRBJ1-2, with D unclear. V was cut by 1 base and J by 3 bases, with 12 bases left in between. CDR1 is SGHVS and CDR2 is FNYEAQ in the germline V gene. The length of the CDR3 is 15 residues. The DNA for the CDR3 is TGTGCCAGCAGCTTAGAACAGTCGGCGGACTATGGCTACACCTTC. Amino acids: CASSLEQSADYGYTF.

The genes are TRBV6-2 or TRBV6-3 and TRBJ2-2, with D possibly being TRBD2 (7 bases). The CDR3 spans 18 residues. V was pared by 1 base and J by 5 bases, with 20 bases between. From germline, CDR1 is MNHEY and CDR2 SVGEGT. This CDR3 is CASSYFSPGGGATGELFF. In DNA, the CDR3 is TGTGCCAGCAGTTACTTTTCCCCCGGCGGGGGCGCGACCGGGGAGCTGTTTTTT.

As DNA, the CDR3 is TGTGCCAGTAGTAGTGCAGGATCTAGCAATCAGCCCCAGCATTTT. It translates to CASSSAGSSNQPQHF. The gene calls are TRBV19 and TRBJ1-5; D remains ambiguous. The CDR3 has 15 residues. The V gene lost 4 bases and the J gene lost 0 bases, with 10 bases spanning the gap. Germline V gene data show CDR1 as LNHDA and CDR2 as SQIVND (reference sequence).

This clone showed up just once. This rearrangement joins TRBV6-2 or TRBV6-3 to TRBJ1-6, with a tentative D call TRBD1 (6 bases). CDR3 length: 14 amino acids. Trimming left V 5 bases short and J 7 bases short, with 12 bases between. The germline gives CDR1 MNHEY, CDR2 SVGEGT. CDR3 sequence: CASSSTGWNSPLHF. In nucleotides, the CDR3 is TGTGCCAGCAGTAGCACAGGGTGGAATTCACCCCTCCACTTT.

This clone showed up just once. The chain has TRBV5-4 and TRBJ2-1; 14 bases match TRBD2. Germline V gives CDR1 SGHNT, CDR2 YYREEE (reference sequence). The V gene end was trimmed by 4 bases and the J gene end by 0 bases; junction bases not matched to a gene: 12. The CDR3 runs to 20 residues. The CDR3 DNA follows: TGTGCCAGCAGCGTTCCCGGGACTAGCGGGAGAGGAAACTCCTACAATGAGCAGTTCTTC. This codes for CASSVPGTSGRGNSYNEQFF. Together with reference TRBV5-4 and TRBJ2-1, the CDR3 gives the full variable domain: ETGVTQSPTHLIKTRGQQVTLRCSSQSGHNTVSWYQQALGQGPQFIFQYYREEENGRGNFPPRFSGLQFPNYSSELNVNALELDDSALYLCASSVPGTSGRGNSYNEQFFGPGTRLTVL.